This entry describes one T cell receptor beta chain. The sample is drawn from a study of T cell changes during pregnancy in multiple sclerosis. The CDR3 extends over 15 amino acids. CDR1 and CDR2 from the germline V gene are SGHTA and FQGNSA. J lost 6 bases, V lost 7 bases, and 8 bases had no gene match. TCRdb's copy holds only in-frame clones and misses some; the assay was immunoSEQ multiplex PCR. The data show 90,000 to 120,000 clones, approximately 90% seen once. This chain uses TRBV7-2 with TRBJ2-2, with 10 bases fitting TRBD2. The origin of this receptor is a female donor in good health, enrolled as a control in a pregnancy study. Sequenced here: peripheral blood, sampled in the third trimester of pregnancy. The CDR3 reads CASIERGGLAGELFF. CDR3 sequence (DNA): TGTGCCAGCATCGAGCGGGGGGGCCTCGCCGGGGAGCTGTTTTTT.